Included here is one T cell receptor beta chain sequence, with context. Its specificity is not known. CDR1 GTSNPN and CDR2 SVGIG come from the germline V gene (reference sequence). This CDR3 comprises 11 residues. V was trimmed by 4 bases and J by 6 bases, leaving 9 bases between them. The sample comes from a study of cytomegalovirus exposure and HLA in healthy donors. Study results and caveats: According to the study, roughly 180 TCR beta chains were cytomegalovirus-associated. Earlier results showed most TCR beta V segments being productive about 87% or about 30% of the time.

PCR amplification relied on 60 Vbeta primers (plus 13 Jbeta primers). Produced via immunoSEQ multiplex PCR; TCRdb's table is partial and in-frame only. The sample has fewer than 250,000 clones; 76% are singletons. The sequencing input was PBMCs. The chain has TRBV30 and TRBJ1-1, with D uncertain. The receptor was isolated from a man aged 18 to 29 in good health and CMV-seronegative. For the CDR3, the DNA is TGTGCCTGGAATCCTAGTTCTGAAGCTTTCTTT. Translating it yields CAWNPSSEAFF.